These T cell receptor beta chains were read from a single sample in a study of naive and memory T cell subsets. TCRdb analysed the UMI-ligation and nested PCR reads with MiXCR anew, one entry per CDR3 protein. The sample holds around 100,000 distinct CDR3 sequences, approximately 15% seen once. What was sequenced was naive CD8+ T cells from blood. The receptor set was obtained from a human donor in good health. Each CDR3 is given with its conserved first and last residue. Each record gives: V gene, D gene, J gene, clone size, CDR3 protein, CDR3 DNA. The D gene is left open where the match is weak. Part of the rows lack a size; the others show once, few, many or a class for expanded clones.

v_gene: TRBV29-1
d_gene: TRBD1
j_gene: TRBJ1-4
abundance: few
CDR3aa: CSVEIVQGAREKLFF
CDR3nt: TGCAGCGTTGAAATTGTACAGGGGGCGCGCGAAAAACTGTTTTTT

v_gene: TRBV7-9
d_gene: -
j_gene: TRBJ1-1
abundance: few
CDR3aa: CASSLAPGGMNTEAFF
CDR3nt: TGTGCCAGCAGCTTAGCGCCTGGGGGAATGAACACTGAAGCTTTCTTT

v_gene: TRBV12-3/TRBV12-4
d_gene: -
j_gene: TRBJ1-1
abundance: many
CDR3aa: CASSFFRGTEAFF
CDR3nt: TGTGCCAGCAGTTTCTTCAGGGGAACTGAAGCTTTCTTT

v_gene: TRBV6-2/TRBV6-3
d_gene: -
j_gene: TRBJ2-5
abundance: -
CDR3aa: CTSSYSTETQYF
CDR3nt: TGTACCAGCAGTTACTCTACGGAGACCCAGTACTTC

v_gene: TRBV5-6
d_gene: -
j_gene: TRBJ1-5
abundance: many
CDR3aa: CASSLGQNNQPQHF
CDR3nt: TGTGCCAGCAGCTTGGGACAGAACAATCAGCCCCAGCATTTT

v_gene: TRBV30
d_gene: -
j_gene: TRBJ1-5
abundance: few
CDR3aa: CAWSVGSNQPQHF
CDR3nt: TGTGCCTGGAGTGTAGGGAGTAATCAGCCCCAGCATTTT

v_gene: TRBV4-2
d_gene: -
j_gene: TRBJ2-5
abundance: few
CDR3aa: CASSARDHWQETQYF
CDR3nt: TGTGCCAGCAGCGCGAGGGACCACTGGCAGGAGACCCAGTACTTC

v_gene: TRBV11-1
d_gene: -
j_gene: TRBJ2-3
abundance: -
CDR3aa: CASSKPENTQYF
CDR3nt: TGTGCCAGCAGCAAACCGGAAAATACGCAGTATTTT

v_gene: TRBV9
d_gene: TRBD2
j_gene: TRBJ2-5
abundance: -
CDR3aa: CASSLGLAGFQETQYF
CDR3nt: TGTGCCAGCAGCTTGGGTCTAGCGGGGTTCCAAGAGACCCAGTACTTC

v_gene: TRBV4-2
d_gene: TRBD2
j_gene: TRBJ2-7
abundance: many
CDR3aa: CASSQGLAGGYEQYF
CDR3nt: TGTGCCAGCAGCCAAGGGCTAGCGGGGGGATACGAGCAGTACTTC

v_gene: TRBV12-3/TRBV12-4
d_gene: -
j_gene: TRBJ2-3
abundance: few
CDR3aa: CASSLALVGSTDTQYF
CDR3nt: TGTGCCAGCAGTTTAGCACTCGTCGGGAGCACAGATACGCAGTATTTT

v_gene: TRBV7-2
d_gene: -
j_gene: TRBJ2-2
abundance: many
CDR3aa: CASSLSITRLELFF
CDR3nt: TGTGCCAGCAGCTTATCAATCACCAGGCTGGAGCTGTTTTTT

v_gene: TRBV24-1
d_gene: -
j_gene: TRBJ2-3
abundance: once
CDR3aa: CATSDRLDCTDTQYF
CDR3nt: TGTGCCACCAGTGACCGACTAGACTGCACAGATACGCAGTATTTT

v_gene: TRBV20-1
d_gene: TRBD1
j_gene: TRBJ2-1
abundance: -
CDR3aa: CSVTRPGQGSYNEQFF
CDR3nt: TGCAGTGTTACCCGGCCGGGACAGGGCTCCTACAATGAGCAGTTCTTC

v_gene: TRBV20-1
d_gene: -
j_gene: TRBJ2-7
abundance: few
CDR3aa: CSASEVMGLYEQYF
CDR3nt: TGCAGTGCTAGTGAAGTGATGGGACTCTACGAGCAGTACTTC

v_gene: TRBV11-3
d_gene: -
j_gene: TRBJ2-7
abundance: -
CDR3aa: CASSLAAANEQYF
CDR3nt: TGTGCCAGCAGCTTAGCGGCGGCGAACGAGCAGTACTTC

v_gene: TRBV30
d_gene: TRBD1
j_gene: TRBJ2-1
abundance: once
CDR3aa: CAWSGQGGINEQFF
CDR3nt: TGTGCCTGGAGTGGACAGGGGGGAATCAATGAGCAGTTCTTC

v_gene: TRBV27
d_gene: -
j_gene: TRBJ1-5
abundance: few
CDR3aa: CASMTGDQPQHF
CDR3nt: TGTGCCAGCATGACAGGTGATCAGCCCCAGCATTTT

v_gene: TRBV27
d_gene: TRBD1
j_gene: TRBJ1-2
abundance: -
CDR3aa: CASSSIPTGVPYGYTF
CDR3nt: TGTGCCAGCAGTAGTATCCCCACAGGGGTCCCATATGGCTACACCTTC

v_gene: TRBV10-3
d_gene: TRBD2
j_gene: TRBJ2-3
abundance: -
CDR3aa: CASAPSGITDTQYF
CDR3nt: TGTGCCAGCGCCCCTAGCGGGATCACAGATACGCAGTATTTT

v_gene: TRBV6-1
d_gene: TRBD1
j_gene: TRBJ1-1
abundance: -
CDR3aa: CASNTQGAGEAFF
CDR3nt: TGTGCCAGCAATACCCAGGGGGCGGGTGAAGCTTTCTTT

v_gene: TRBV20-1
d_gene: -
j_gene: TRBJ2-2
abundance: -
CDR3aa: CSARSWGGMNTGELFF
CDR3nt: TGCAGTGCTAGATCCTGGGGGGGCATGAACACCGGGGAGCTGTTTTTT

v_gene: TRBV5-1
d_gene: -
j_gene: TRBJ2-1
abundance: -
CDR3aa: CASSFRNEQFF
CDR3nt: TGCGCCAGCAGCTTTAGGAATGAGCAGTTCTTC

v_gene: TRBV19
d_gene: -
j_gene: TRBJ2-3
abundance: -
CDR3aa: CASSDWISSTDTQYF
CDR3nt: TGTGCCAGTAGCGACTGGATCTCTAGCACAGATACGCAGTATTTT

v_gene: TRBV5-6
d_gene: -
j_gene: TRBJ1-1
abundance: -
CDR3aa: CASRGLNTEAFF
CDR3nt: TGTGCCAGCCGGGGACTGAACACTGAAGCTTTCTTT

v_gene: TRBV4-2
d_gene: -
j_gene: TRBJ2-1
abundance: few
CDR3aa: CASSQGGVNNEQFF
CDR3nt: TGTGCCAGCAGCCAGGGGGGTGTTAACAATGAGCAGTTCTTC

v_gene: TRBV30
d_gene: TRBD1
j_gene: TRBJ2-5
abundance: -
CDR3aa: CAWSFTGQEGETQYF
CDR3nt: TGTGCCTGGAGTTTTACGGGACAGGAGGGAGAGACCCAGTACTTC

v_gene: TRBV12-3/TRBV12-4
d_gene: -
j_gene: TRBJ1-2
abundance: few
CDR3aa: CASSPNWGGFNYGYTF
CDR3nt: TGTGCCAGCAGCCCCAACTGGGGGGGGTTCAACTATGGCTACACCTTC